The 32 T cell receptor beta chains listed next were all sequenced from one sample in a study of blood T cell repertoires in COVID-19. Clones were read by immunoSEQ multiplex PCR, and TCRdb kept only the in-frame ones, dropping some. The table shows 59,000 or so clones, with 70% to 75% occurring only once. Specimen: peripheral blood. The receptors stem from a woman aged 45-60 years with active or convalescent COVID-19.

The rearrangement joins TRBV18 to TRBJ2-7, with TRBD1 identical over 7 bases. The trim removed 3 bases at V and 2 bases at J, leaving 4 bases unmatched. Germline V gives CDR1 KGHSH, CDR2 LQKENI. The CDR3 extends over 14 amino acids. The DNA for the CDR3 is TGTGCCAGCTCACCCCGAGGGACAGCCTACGAGCAGTACTTC. Translating gives CASSPRGTAYEQYF.

This clone was seen only a few times. CDR3 in DNA: TGCGCCAGCAGCGCCGGAGTGGGAGGAAACACTGAAGCTTTCTTT. It yields the protein CASSAGVGGNTEAFF. The V call is TRBV5-1, the J call TRBJ1-1, with unresolved D. Germline V CDR1 and CDR2: SGHRS, YFSETQ. V lost 4 bases, J lost 2 bases, and 15 bases lay in between. CDR3 length equals 15 residues.

The V gene is TRBV19, the J gene TRBJ2-7; D is possibly TRBD2 (6 bases). The V gene lost 5 bases and the J gene lost 6 bases, with 11 bases spanning the gap. Per germline, CDR1 LNHDA and CDR2 SQIVND (reference sequence). The CDR3 consists of 12 residues. The CDR3 protein is CASSPASAEQYF. In DNA, the CDR3 is TGTGCCAGTAGTCCGGCTAGCGCCGAGCAGTACTTC.

The rearrangement links TRBV3-1 (or the pseudogene TRBV3-2) to TRBJ2-5; 9 positions match TRBD1. CDR1 and CDR2 from the germline V gene are LGHDT and YNNKEL (reference sequence). V trimming: 3 bases; J trimming: 2 bases; junction bases outside the gene matches: 4. The CDR3 has 15 residues. CDR3 bases: TGTGCCAGCAGCCACCTGGGACAGGGTCAAGAGACCCAGTACTTC. Translated, it gives CASSHLGQGQETQYF.

This clone was counted only a few times. The J gene is TRBJ2-1, the V gene TRBV19; the D gene is possibly TRBD2 (5 bases). The CDR3 loop spans 14 amino acids. The V end lost 3 bases, the J end lost 7 bases, and 13 bases lay between the germline ends. Germline CDR1 LNHDA, CDR2 SQIVND (reference sequence). The CDR3 DNA reads TGTGCCAGTAGTATTCTCACTAGATCAAATGAGCAGTTCTTC. Protein: CASSILTRSNEQFF.

The V call is TRBV6-6, the J call TRBJ2-5, with a possible D match to TRBD1 (6 bases). Trimming shortened V by 0 bases and J by 0 bases, and 11 bases separated the two germline ends. CDR1 is MNHNY and CDR2 is SVGAGI in the germline V gene (reference sequence). The length of the CDR3 is 16 residues. The CDR3 DNA reads as TGTGCCAGCAGTTACTCTGGGGGCGGCTACCAAGAGACCCAGTACTTC. As protein: CASSYSGGGYQETQYF.

The genes are TRBV19 and TRBJ2-7; 10 nucleotides match TRBD1. Germline CDR1 and CDR2: LNHDA and SQIVND (reference sequence). The junction had 10 bases not matched to a gene; V was cut back by 6 bases and J by 5 bases. The CDR3 consists of 15 residues. DNA for the CDR3: TGTGCCAGTAGCACGGGACAGGGGCTTGAGGACGAGCAGTACTTC. Translation gives CASSTGQGLEDEQYF.

The chain uses TRBV30 and TRBJ2-3; 7 nucleotides agree with TRBD2. V trimming: 0 bases; J trimming: 5 bases; junction bases outside the gene matches: 11. Germline lookup yields CDR1 GTSNPN and CDR2 SVGIG (reference sequence). CDR3 length: 16 residues. The CDR3 loop reads CAWSVNAGVSGDTQYF. The CDR3 region has the DNA TGTGCCTGGAGTGTAAATGCGGGAGTTTCGGGAGATACGCAGTATTTT.

V is TRBV12-3 or TRBV12-4 and J is TRBJ1-2; D gene unclear. CDR3 length: 12 amino acids. V lost 5 bases to trimming and J lost 8 bases, with 12 bases between them. The CDR3 DNA reads as TGTGCCAGCAGTCCCCGGACGGGGGGCTACACCTTC. It is translated as CASSPRTGGYTF.

The chain combines TRBV5-1 with TRBJ2-3; TRBD2 might be the D (6 bases). This CDR3 has 16 residues. Trimming pared 4 bases from V and 2 bases from J, leaving 17 bases between. Germline-derived CDR1 and CDR2 are SGHRS and YFSETQ. CDR3 sequence (DNA): TGCGCCAGCAGCGTACTTTCTAGCGACCTCACAGATACGCAGTATTTT. Translated: CASSVLSSDLTDTQYF.

The chain employs TRBV2 and TRBJ2-1, with TRBD2 identical over 9 bases. This CDR3 region has 14 residues. Germline V gene sequence: CDR1 SNHLY, CDR2 FYNNEI. After removal of 8 bases from V and 7 bases from J, the junction contained 9 bases not matched to a gene. CDR3 region: CASEWRLAANEQFF. The CDR3 DNA is TGTGCCAGCGAGTGGAGACTAGCGGCAAATGAGCAGTTCTTC.

This clone has a single count. The chain uses TRBV30 and TRBJ1-5; a weak D match, TRBD1 (6 bases). The CDR3 length is 14 residues. The V end lost 3 bases, the J end lost 3 bases, and 12 bases lay between the germline ends. The germline V gene has CDR1 GTSNPN and CDR2 SVGIG (reference sequence). In DNA, the CDR3 is TGTGCCTGGAGACCAACAGGGATCAATCAGCCCCAGCATTTT. It codes for CAWRPTGINQPQHF.

The chain combines TRBV29-1 with TRBJ1-2, with 7 bases that match TRBD1. Trimming took 7 bases from V and 4 from J; bases not matched to a gene: 12. The CDR3 spans 14 residues. CDR1 and CDR2 from the germline V gene are SQVTM and ANQGSEA. For the CDR3, the DNA is TGCAGCGCCGGGACAGCCTTAAATCTCTATGGCTACACCTTC. Translation: CSAGTALNLYGYTF.

This clone appeared a few times. This chain joins TRBV6-4 and TRBJ2-3, with 9 bases that match TRBD2. Unmatched junction bases numbered 0, after V lost 4 bases and J lost 1 base. CDR3 size: 14 residues. Germline V gene data show CDR1 as MRHNA and CDR2 as SNTAGT. CDR3: CASSGLAGTDTQYF. CDR3 nucleotide sequence: TGTGCCAGCAGTGGACTAGCGGGCACAGATACGCAGTATTTT.

This clone was seen more than once but under ten times. V gene TRBV28 combines with J gene TRBJ1-4; D is ambiguous. The CDR3 loop spans 15 amino acids. CDR1 and CDR2 (germline): MDHEN, SYDVKM. With 5 bases removed from V and 4 bases from J, the gap between germline ends came to 14 bases. The CDR3 protein is CASSPLDKINEKLFF. In DNA, the CDR3 is TGTGCCAGCAGTCCTCTCGACAAGATTAATGAAAAACTGTTTTTT.

V usage is TRBV30 and J usage is TRBJ2-7; a possible D gene is TRBD2 (5 bases). Germline V lookup: CDR1 GTSNPN, CDR2 SVGIG (reference sequence). V was cut by 7 bases and J by 0 bases, with 7 bases left in between. The CDR3 has 11 amino acids. The DNA for the CDR3 is TGTGCCTATGGACTCTCCTACGAGCAGTACTTC. Translated: CAYGLSYEQYF.

A single count supports this clone. The chain links TRBV3-1 (or the pseudogene TRBV3-2) to TRBJ2-3; TRBD2 matches at 12 bases. CDR1 and CDR2 (germline): LGHDT, YNNKEL (reference sequence). The ends lost 5 bases at V and 3 bases at J; junction bases unmatched: 9. This CDR3 is 17 amino acids long. The CDR3 DNA is TGTGCCAGCAGCTCGACGCCCGGACTAGCGGGAACAGATACGCAGTATTTT. It specifies CASSSTPGLAGTDTQYF.

The rearrangement links TRBV29-1 to TRBJ1-1, with D possibly being TRBD1 (6 bases). CDR3 length equals 13 residues. V was clipped by 5 bases and J by 0 bases, with 10 bases between them. Germline V lookup: CDR1 SQVTM, CDR2 ANQGSEA. CDR3 in DNA: TGCAGCGTTACGACAGGCATGAACACTGAAGCTTTCTTT. Translated: CSVTTGMNTEAFF.

The V gene is TRBV4-1, the J gene TRBJ2-2; 8 nucleotides match TRBD1. V lost 3 bases, J lost 0 bases, and 6 bases stayed unmatched. Germline V gene sequence: CDR1 MGHRA, CDR2 YSYEKL. CDR3 length: 17 residues. The DNA of the CDR3 is TGCGCCAGCAGCCAGCCCCGGGACAGGCCGAACACCGGGGAGCTGTTTTTT. It is translated as CASSQPRDRPNTGELFF.

The V call is TRBV28, the J call TRBJ2-7, with D perhaps matching TRBD1 (5 bases). Trimming removed 7 bases from V and 3 bases from J, with 13 bases in between. The CDR3 consists of 13 residues. Germline V gene sequence: CDR1 MDHEN, CDR2 SYDVKM. The CDR3 sequence is CASNSQGIYEQYF. The CDR3 bases are TGTGCCAGCAACTCGCAGGGAATCTACGAGCAGTACTTC. Complete variable domain (other parts from reference TRBV28 and TRBJ2-7): DVKVTQSSRYLVKRTGEKVFLECVQDMDHENMFWYRQDPGLGLRLIYFSYDVKMKEKGDIPEGYSVSREKKERFSLILESASTNQTSMYLCASNSQGIYEQYFGPGTRLTVT.

V gene TRBV24-1 combines with J gene TRBJ1-1, with TRBD1 as a possible D gene (5 bases). The V end lost 3 bases, the J end lost 2 bases, and 15 bases lay between the germline ends. The CDR3 loop spans 16 amino acids. Germline lookup yields CDR1 KGHDR and CDR2 SFDVKD. CDR3 residues: CATSDGQGLGNTEAFF. CDR3 in DNA: TGTGCCACCAGTGATGGGCAGGGCTTGGGTAACACTGAAGCTTTCTTT.

This rearrangement joins TRBV21-1 to TRBJ2-7; no DNA check was done on the table's D call, TRBD2. TRBV21-1 counts as a pseudogene. The CDR3 runs to 13 residues. The CDR3 nucleotides are TGTGCCAGCAGAGGTAGCGGGATCTACGAGCAGTACTTC. The encoded protein is CASRGSGIYEQYF.

A few counts support this clone. This chain joins TRBV3-1 (or the pseudogene TRBV3-2) and TRBJ2-5; the D gene is possibly TRBD2 (6 bases). CDR1 and CDR2 from the germline V gene are LGHDT and YNNKEL (reference sequence). Trimming stripped 3 bases from V and 1 base from J, with 24 bases between. The length of the CDR3 is 19 residues. The CDR3: CASSHSMMVRAGFQETQYF. CDR3 nucleotide sequence: TGTGCCAGCAGCCATAGTATGATGGTCAGGGCGGGGTTCCAAGAGACCCAGTACTTC.

This chain joins TRBV21-1 and TRBJ2-7; no check of the table's D call, TRBD2, against the DNA was made. TRBV21-1 is flagged as a pseudogene. CDR3 length: 18 amino acids. The CDR3 nucleotides read TGTGCCAGCAGCCCCCGCGGGACTAGCGGGAGTAAGTGGAACGAGCAGTACTTC. As protein: CASSPRGTSGSKWNEQYF.

V is TRBV4-1 and J is TRBJ2-7; 12 positions match TRBD1. CDR3 length: 15 amino acids. Germline CDR1 MGHRA, CDR2 YSYEKL. V shed 3 bases and J 4 bases; nucleotides not matched to a gene: 4. The CDR3 DNA is TGCGCCAGCAGCCAGGGACAGGGGGCAGTTTACGAGCAGTACTTC. Translation: CASSQGQGAVYEQYF.

This CDR3 is CASNLDRQQETQYF. DNA of the CDR3: TGTGCCAGCAACCTAGACAGGCAACAAGAGACCCAGTACTTC. The chain links TRBV27 to TRBJ2-5; the D gene is possibly TRBD1 (6 bases). The CDR3 totals 14 residues. V lost 7 bases and J 2 bases, leaving 14 bases between the germline ends. Germline loops: CDR1 MNHEY, CDR2 SMNVEV (reference sequence).

The sample holds a few counts of this clone. The chain joins TRBV2 to TRBJ1-2, with D tentatively TRBD1 (6 bases). This CDR3 is 13 amino acids long. Germline V lookup: CDR1 SNHLY, CDR2 FYNNEI. V dropped 6 bases and J dropped 4 bases, with 12 bases sitting between them. In nucleotides, the CDR3 is TGTGCCAGCAGGAGAGGACAGCTCTATGGCTACACCTTC. Translated: CASRRGQLYGYTF.

This clone has more than one count but fewer than ten. The gene calls are TRBV27 and TRBJ2-5; no firm D call. Germline CDR1 MNHEY, CDR2 SMNVEV (reference sequence). The ends were cut back, 2 bases at V and 1 base at J, with 5 bases in the middle. CDR3 size: 13 residues. CDR3 loop: CASSLMRQETQYF. In nucleotides, the CDR3 is TGTGCCAGCAGTTTAATGCGCCAAGAGACCCAGTACTTC.

This clone has just a few counts. The V call is TRBV28, the J call TRBJ1-4; maybe TRBD1 (6 bases). V lost 4 bases to trimming and J lost 3 bases, with 9 bases between them. The CDR3 sequence is 14 residues long. CDR1 MDHEN and CDR2 SYDVKM come from the germline V gene. The CDR3 reads CASSSTGPNEKLFF. The CDR3 nucleotides read TGTGCCAGCAGTTCAACAGGGCCTAATGAAAAACTGTTTTTT.

This clone appeared a few times. The J gene is TRBJ2-5, the V gene TRBV7-2, with D hard to call. With 3 bases removed from V and 4 bases from J, the gap between germline ends came to 21 bases. This CDR3 is built from 17 residues. Germline CDR1 and CDR2: SGHTA and FQGNSA. The CDR3 nucleotides are TGTGCCAGCAGCTTTCCGCTCGGCGGAGAAGGTGCAGAGACCCAGTACTTC. Translated, it gives CASSFPLGGEGAETQYF.

In DNA form, the CDR3 reads TGTGCTAGTGGTTTGGTAAGGCTAGCGGGAGACGGGGAAGAGACCCAGTACTTC. Residues: CASGLVRLAGDGEETQYF. The V call is TRBV12-5, the J call TRBJ2-5; 10 nucleotides align to TRBD2. V lost 0 bases and J lost 3; bases outside the gene matches: 10. Germline loops: CDR1 LGHNT, CDR2 FRNRAP. The CDR3 totals 18 residues.

This chain connects TRBV5-1 to TRBJ2-3; 14 bases are a match to TRBD2. V shed 4 bases and J 6 bases; nucleotides not matched to a gene: 7. Germline-derived CDR1 and CDR2 are SGHRS and YFSETQ. The CDR3 is 16 residues long. CDR3 coding DNA: TGCGCCAGCAGCCGGGGACTAGCGGGAGAGGTGGATACGCAGTATTTT. It translates to CASSRGLAGEVDTQYF.